This paragraph reports one TCR beta chain. The antigen remains undetermined. These data belong to a study of Tregs in tolerant kidney transplant recipients. The repertoire was sequenced with immunoSEQ multiplex PCR; TCRdb's copy has only in-frame clones and lacks some. Of around 66,000 clones listed, approximately 85% were seen once; the top ten hold 2.1%. The study, taken as a whole, reports: No direct test of biological reproducibility was done here.

Unstimulated Tregs (CD4+CD25+CD127-) and CD4+CD25- non-Tregs were sorted from PBMCs. This CDR3 has 14 amino acids. V lost 2 bases and J lost 4, with 11 bases in between. CDR1 KGHSH and CDR2 LQKENI come from the germline V gene. Sequenced material: Tregs from blood, taken before the transplant. The TCR originated in a human donor who received a combined kidney and bone marrow transplant. The chain joins TRBV18 to TRBJ1-2; the D gene is possibly TRBD1 (5 bases). The CDR3 DNA follows: TGTGCCAGCTCACCAGCAGGGTACGGCTATGGCTACACCTTC. It encodes CASSPAGYGYGYTF.